Included here is one T cell receptor beta chain sequence, with context. Its antigen is still unknown. It has no much larger one-base neighbor in the sample; base qualities were not kept. The CDR3 regions of human TCRbeta chains were subjected to immunosequencing. The authors' analysis ran thus. Repertoire TCRs were matched against a reference library of SARS-CoV-2-specific TCRs generated with the MIRA antigen-specificity platform. Breadth was defined as the fraction of unique TCRs that were SARS-CoV-2-associated. Depth was defined as the fraction of total T cells that were SARS-CoV-2-associated. Using the MIRA data, each spike-specific TCR was mapped to the spike region that the TCR reacts to and placed in a CD4 or CD8 class. Log10-transformed breadth and depth values were compared by one-way ANOVA with Sidak's multiple comparisons tests. Entries here come from immuneACCESS through TCRdb and include only in-frame sequences with V and J called. Some clones fail to appear in such tables; in the studies checked, an unresolved V gene covers under half of the shortfall, and the cause of the remainder is unknown. V and J calls and clone size are as listed in that table; D and trimming were resolved from the DNA. The sample includes roughly 55,000 clones, with 70% to 90% observed a single time. The ten most abundant clones make up around 4% of the sample.

The cysteine opens and the phenylalanine closes a CDR3 of 16 amino acids. CDR3 DNA is the only sequence kept; it has 48 bases, read in frame from the first base. Trimming removed 5 bases from V and 2 bases from J; the gene matches leave 10 bases unexplained. From a lookup of the germline V gene (reference sequence), CDR1 and CDR2 are LNHDA and SQIVND. The sample's time point label, in plain terms: baseline before first vaccination. Vaccinee samples came from UK trials COV001 and COV002, including a single-blind randomized controlled phase 2/3 trial of AZD1222 (ChAdOx1 nCoV-19) in healthy adults. Trial participant PBMC samples were collected at day 0 and day 28 after the second dose for TCRbeta chain sequencing. These data originate in a study of T cell responses to AZD1222 COVID-19 vaccine (dated by TCRdb to the early 2020s). Broadly, across the study: AZD1222 recipients given second doses at about 4 weeks or at about 12 weeks were pooled, since spike-specific TCR depth and breadth were not found to differ between the two schedules. A total of 233 trial participants underwent TCR sequencing, of whom about 210 received two doses of AZD1222 and around 26 received two doses of the MenACWY control vaccine. Trial participants were enrolled by age into subgroups of 18-55, 56-69 and 70-plus years, and around 150, 28 and 57 TCR-sequenced participants, respectively, were included in these subgroups.

What the work shows at the level of the full study, not this receptor alone: Participants were mostly white British, with more females than males. The authors suggested clonal diversity may have been underestimated. Conclusions about previously exposed vaccinees were limited because only a handful of AZD1222 recipients were SARS-CoV-2 seropositive at baseline. In the small 56-69-year group, the increase in depth fell short of significance, most likely because of low power. CD4 TCRs associated with the vaccine covered the entire spike protein, and the dominant responses were in regions 160-218 and 743-854. No day 14 peak-response samples were available, so repertoires were characterized only after the peak T cell response. Reportedly, almost half of the unique spike-specific TCRs recognized epitopes lying outside the regions that are mutated in the B.1.351 and B.1.1.7 variants. A significant rise in spike-specific TCR breadth and depth was observed after two AZD1222 doses relative to day 0 and relative to MenACWY recipients.

This clonotype originated in an adult in good health. The sequence is built from TRBV19 and TRBJ1-2, with 8 bases in between that match TRBD1. The material was peripheral blood, obtained on day 0 of AZD1222 vaccination. The CDR3 protein sequence reads: CASSPLGQGLNYGYTF. The nucleotides read TGTGCCAGTAGTCCGCTCGGACAGGGTCTAAACTATGGCTACACCTTC.